This T cell receptor (beta chain) was identified in a study of cytomegalovirus exposure and HLA in healthy donors. The CDR3 consists of 19 residues. General study points: Indistinguishability led to the exclusion of some V segments, TRBV6-2 and TRBV6-3 included.

A remark on this clone: Its antigen is not known.

It was with 60 Vbeta and 13 Jbeta primers that the PCR ran. TCRdb's table, derived via immunoSEQ multiplex PCR, lists solely in-frame clones and lacks some. This table has about 95,000 clones, roughly 80% appearing once. The chain joins TRBV21-1 to TRBJ2-3; the listed D gene, TRBD2, was not tested against the DNA. TRBV21-1 is annotated as a pseudogene. This clonotype was sampled from a man aged 25 to 40 in good health and CMV-seropositive. Sequenced input: PBMCs. The chain's CDR3 is CASSKGPTTIGESTDTQYF. CDR3 DNA: TGTGCCAGCAGCAAAGGTCCTACCACCATCGGGGAGAGCACAGATACGCAGTATTTT.